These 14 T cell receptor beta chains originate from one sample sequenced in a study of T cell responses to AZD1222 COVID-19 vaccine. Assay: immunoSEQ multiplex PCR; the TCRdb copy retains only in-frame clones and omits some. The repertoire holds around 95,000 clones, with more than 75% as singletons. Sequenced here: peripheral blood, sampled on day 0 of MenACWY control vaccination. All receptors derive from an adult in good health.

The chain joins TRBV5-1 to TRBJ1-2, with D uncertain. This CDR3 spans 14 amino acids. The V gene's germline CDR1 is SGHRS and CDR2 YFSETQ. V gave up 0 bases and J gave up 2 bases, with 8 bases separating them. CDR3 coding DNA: TGCGCCAGCAGCTTGGTACAGCCCAACTATGGCTACACCTTC. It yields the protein CASSLVQPNYGYTF.

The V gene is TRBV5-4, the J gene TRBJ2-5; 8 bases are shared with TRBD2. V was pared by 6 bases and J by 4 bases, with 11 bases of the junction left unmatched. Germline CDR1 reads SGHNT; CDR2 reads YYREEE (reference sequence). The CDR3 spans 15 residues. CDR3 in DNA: TGTGCCAGCAAGCCGACTAGCGAGGGGCTAGAGACCCAGTACTTC. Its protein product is CASKPTSEGLETQYF.

The CDR3 DNA sequence: TGTGCCATCAGCAACCAACCGGGACAGAGCACCGGGGAGCTGTTTTTT. Its translation: CAISNQPGQSTGELFF. The genes are TRBV10-3 and TRBJ2-2; 7 nucleotides match TRBD1. This CDR3 is 16 amino acids long. Germline CDR1 and CDR2: ENHRY and SYGVKD. V lost 6 bases to trimming and J lost 4 bases; unmatched junction nucleotides: 11.

CDR3 coding DNA: TGTGCCAGCAGTCAGAGGACAGGGGGCGGAAATGGCTACACCTTC. Encoded protein: CASSQRTGGGNGYTF. The chain is built from TRBV6-2 or TRBV6-3 and TRBJ1-2; 11 positions agree with TRBD1. The germline gives CDR1 MNHEY, CDR2 SVGEGT. The CDR3 is made up of 15 amino acids. J was trimmed by 6 bases and V by 5 bases; bases with no gene match: 8.

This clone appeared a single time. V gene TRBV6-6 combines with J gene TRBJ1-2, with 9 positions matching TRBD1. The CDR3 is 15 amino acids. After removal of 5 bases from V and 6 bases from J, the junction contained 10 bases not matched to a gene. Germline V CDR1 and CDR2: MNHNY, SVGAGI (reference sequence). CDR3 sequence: CASSLRRDRENGYTF. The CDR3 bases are TGTGCCAGCAGTCTCCGACGGGACAGGGAAAATGGCTACACCTTC.

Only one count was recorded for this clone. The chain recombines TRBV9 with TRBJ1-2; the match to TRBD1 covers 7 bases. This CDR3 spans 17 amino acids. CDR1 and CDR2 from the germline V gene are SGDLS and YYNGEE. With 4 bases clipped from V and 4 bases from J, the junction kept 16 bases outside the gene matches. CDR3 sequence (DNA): TGTGCCAGCAGCCCCCAAGGGGGCGGGGGCAGTGGCTATGGCTACACCTTC. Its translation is CASSPQGGGGSGYGYTF.

Here the CDR3 DNA reads TGTGCCAGCAGCCATCAGGGGACCGGGGAGCTGTTTTTT. Amino acids: CASSHQGTGELFF. The chain combines TRBV7-8 with TRBJ2-2, with TRBD1 as a possible D gene (6 bases). CDR3 size: 13 residues. Trimming stripped 5 bases from V and 5 bases from J, with 9 bases between. Germline-derived CDR1 and CDR2 are SGHVS and FQNEAQ.

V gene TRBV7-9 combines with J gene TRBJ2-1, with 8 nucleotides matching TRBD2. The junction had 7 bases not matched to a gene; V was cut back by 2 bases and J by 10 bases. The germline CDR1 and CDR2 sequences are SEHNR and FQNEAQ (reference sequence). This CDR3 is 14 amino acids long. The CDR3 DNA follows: TGTGCCAGCAGCTTACCGGGAGGGCCTAGGGAGCAGTTCTTC. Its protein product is CASSLPGGPREQFF.

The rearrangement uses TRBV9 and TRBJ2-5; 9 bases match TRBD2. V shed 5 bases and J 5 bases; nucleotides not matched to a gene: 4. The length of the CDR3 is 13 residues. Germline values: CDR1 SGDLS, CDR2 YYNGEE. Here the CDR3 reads CASSTGLAETQYF. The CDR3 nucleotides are TGTGCCAGCAGTACTGGACTAGCGGAGACCCAGTACTTC. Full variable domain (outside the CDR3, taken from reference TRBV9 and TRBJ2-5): DSGVTQTPKHLITATGQRVTLRCSPRSGDLSVYWYQQSLDQGLQFLIQYYNGEERAKGNILERFSAQQFPDLHSELNLSSLELGDSALYFCASSTGLAETQYFGPGTRLLVL.

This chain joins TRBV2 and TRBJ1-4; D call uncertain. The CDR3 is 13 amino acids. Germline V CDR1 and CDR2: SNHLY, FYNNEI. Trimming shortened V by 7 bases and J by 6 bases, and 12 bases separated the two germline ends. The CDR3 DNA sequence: TGTGCCAGCATGTTTCAGCGAGATGAAAAACTGTTTTTT. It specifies CASMFQRDEKLFF.

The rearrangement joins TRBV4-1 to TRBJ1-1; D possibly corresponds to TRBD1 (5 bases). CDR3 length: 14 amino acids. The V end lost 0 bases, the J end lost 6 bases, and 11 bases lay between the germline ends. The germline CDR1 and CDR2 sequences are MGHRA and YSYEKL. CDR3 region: CASSQDVQGSEAFF. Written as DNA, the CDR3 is TGCGCCAGCAGCCAAGACGTGCAGGGCTCTGAAGCTTTCTTT.

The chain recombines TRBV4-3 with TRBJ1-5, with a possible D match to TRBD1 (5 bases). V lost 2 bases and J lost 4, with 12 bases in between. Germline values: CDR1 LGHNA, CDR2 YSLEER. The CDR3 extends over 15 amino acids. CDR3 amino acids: CASSQQTGINQPQHF. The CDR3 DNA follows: TGCGCCAGCAGCCAACAAACAGGAATTAATCAGCCCCAGCATTTT.

The CDR3 spells CASSLQGNFYGYTF. The CDR3 nucleotides are TGTGCCAGCAGCTTACAGGGGAATTTTTATGGCTACACCTTC. The chain uses TRBV6-5 and TRBJ1-2, with 7 positions matching TRBD1. V trimming: 6 bases; J trimming: 5 bases; junction bases outside the gene matches: 9. The CDR3 has 14 residues. Germline V gene sequence: CDR1 MNHEY, CDR2 SVGAGI.

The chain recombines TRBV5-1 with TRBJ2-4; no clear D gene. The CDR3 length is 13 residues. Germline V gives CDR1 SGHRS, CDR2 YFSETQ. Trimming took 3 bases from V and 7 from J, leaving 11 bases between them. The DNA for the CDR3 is TGCGCCAGCAGCTGGTCTGATCCGAACATTCAGTACTTC. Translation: CASSWSDPNIQYF.